What follows are 9 T cell receptor beta chains derived from one specimen sequenced in a study of CD8 T cells in ankylosing spondylitis. TCRdb reprocessed the 5' RACE reads via MiXCR and lists one record per CDR3 protein. Here the sample spans 400,000 to 450,000 distinct CDR3 sequences, about a sixth being singletons. Overall study results and limits: Ankylosing spondylitis blood appeared to be characterized by a TCR beta motif of several highly homologous variants.

Their recognized antigens are unknown. The sample consisted of blood, either unsorted or a sorted T cell fraction (not recorded which). Receptors originate from a male donor with ankylosing spondylitis.

The table lists this clonotype with many counts. The chain links TRBV20-1 to TRBJ2-1; D gene ambiguous. Trimming removed 2 bases at V and 5 bases at J, with 10 bases between. CDR1 and CDR2 from the germline V gene are DFQATT and SNEGSKA (reference sequence). The CDR3 has 13 amino acids. The CDR3 here is CSARHPQHNEQFF. Written as DNA, the CDR3 is TGCAGTGCTAGACACCCCCAGCACAATGAGCAGTTCTTC.

This clonotype appeared a single time. Written as DNA, the CDR3 is TGTGCCTGGAGGCCCGTCCACTATGGCTACACCTTC. Amino acid sequence: CAWRPVHYGYTF. The V call is TRBV30, the J call TRBJ1-2; D gene ambiguous. The germline gives CDR1 GTSNPN, CDR2 SVGIG (reference sequence). The V gene lost 3 bases and the J gene lost 3 bases, with 8 bases spanning the gap. This CDR3 comprises 12 residues.

This clonotype was picked up a small number of times. This chain joins TRBV4-2 and TRBJ2-1; TRBD2 might be the D (5 bases). Trimming removed 0 bases at V and 6 bases at J, with 21 bases between. The CDR3 covers 18 residues. The germline V gene encodes CDR1 LGHNA and CDR2 YNFKEQ. The CDR3, as DNA: TGTGCCAGCAGCCAAGACCGATCTAGCTCCCAGAAGGGCAATGAGCAGTTCTTC. Translating gives CASSQDRSSSQKGNEQFF.

This clonotype was seen a few times. CDR3 nucleotides: TGTGCCAGCAGCTTGCAGAATTCACCCCTCCACTTT. It encodes CASSLQNSPLHF. V and J are TRBV7-9 and TRBJ1-6; D gene uncertain. This CDR3 contains 12 residues. The V and J ends lost 3 bases and 7 bases respectively, with 4 bases between them. The V gene's germline CDR1 is SEHNR and CDR2 FQNEAQ (reference sequence).

The chain uses TRBV7-2 and TRBJ2-5, with 10 bases that match TRBD1. This CDR3 region has 16 residues. Germline-derived CDR1 and CDR2 are SGHTA and FQGNSA. J lost 2 bases, V lost 5 bases, and 8 bases had no gene match. The CDR3 DNA reads TGTGCCAGCAGCCAAGGACAGGGGGGTCTGCAAGAGACCCAGTACTTC. It specifies CASSQGQGGLQETQYF.

The gene calls are TRBV7-8 and TRBJ1-5, with a tentative D call TRBD1 (5 bases). Trimming removed 2 bases at V and 5 bases at J, with 10 bases between. CDR1 is SGHVS, CDR2 FQNEAQ, per germline. The CDR3 has 14 amino acids. CDR3 nucleotides: TGTGCCAGCAGCTTATTGACAGTGGATCAGCCCCAGCATTTT. Translated, it gives CASSLLTVDQPQHF.

Only a few counts were recorded for this clonotype. The rearrangement joins TRBV29-1 to TRBJ1-2; 7 nucleotides match TRBD1. The junction had 7 bases not matched to a gene; V was cut back by 5 bases and J by 1 base. The CDR3 is 14 amino acids. CDR1 and CDR2 (germline): SQVTM, ANQGSEA. In DNA form, the CDR3 reads TGCAGCGTTTCAACAGGGGACCTTAACTATGGCTACACCTTC. It codes for CSVSTGDLNYGYTF.

The chain links TRBV10-2 to TRBJ1-1; 9 bases line up with TRBD1. V was clipped by 2 bases and J by 10 bases; unmatched bases: 5. Germline V CDR1 and CDR2: WSHSY, SAAADI. The CDR3 extends over 13 amino acids. The chain's CDR3 is CASSEQGQGRAFF. In nucleotides, the CDR3 is TGCGCCAGCAGTGAGCAGGGACAGGGTAGAGCTTTCTTT.

In this sample, this clonotype turned up many times. This sequence joins TRBV7-9 and TRBJ1-1, with 9 bases fitting TRBD1. The V gene end was trimmed by 4 bases and the J gene end by 0 bases; junction bases not matched to a gene: 3. The CDR3 loop spans 15 amino acids. Germline CDR1 is SEHNR and CDR2 is FQNEAQ (reference sequence). Here the CDR3 reads CASSWDRVMNTEAFF. CDR3 coding DNA: TGTGCCAGCAGCTGGGACAGGGTCATGAACACTGAAGCTTTCTTT. Full variable domain (outside the CDR3, taken from reference TRBV7-9 and TRBJ1-1): DTGVSQNPRHKITKRGQNVTFRCDPISEHNRLYWYRQTLGQGPEFLTYFQNEAQLEKSRLLSDRFSAERPKGSFSTLEIQRTEQGDSAMYLCASSWDRVMNTEAFFGQGTRLTVV.